This T cell receptor (beta chain) was observed in a study of PD-1 blockade in classical Hodgkin lymphoma. Trimming at V came to 0 bases and at J to 5 bases, leaving 6 bases not matched to a gene. CDR3 length: 16 residues. CDR1 is SGHRS and CDR2 is YFSETQ in the germline V gene. Study results and caveats: Patients were excluded if nivolumab began under 1 year after ASCT (the autologous transplant).

Data came from immunoSEQ multiplex PCR; TCRdb stores just in-frame clones and leaves some out. Of roughly 8,300 clones in the sample, about 74% were seen once. Each of the patients experienced relapse following autologous stem cell transplantation, and their brentuximab vedotin exposure differed. Out of thawed PBMCs, magnetic negative selection purified CD4+ T cells. A note on this clone: The antigen remains unidentified.

The sample was CD4+ T cells from blood, taken at baseline. This chain joins TRBV5-1 and TRBJ1-4; TRBD1 agrees at 8 bases. This receptor was identified in a human donor with classical Hodgkin lymphoma. The CDR3 coding sequence is TGCGCCAGCAGCTTGGTGGGGGGACAGGCGAATGAAAAACTGTTTTTT. It translates to CASSLVGGQANEKLFF.